This T cell receptor (beta chain) emerged from a study of regulatory T cells in long-lasting Graves disease. The time point is: newly diagnosed GD, antithyroid drugs for less than 3 months. RNA from PBMCs was the source of the TCR library. TCR beta libraries were built with iRepertoire HTBI primers and Arm-PCR of CDR3 regions. One entry per CDR3 protein results from TCRdb running MiXCR on the multiplex PCR reads. This sample has hundreds of thousands of distinct CDR3 sequences; 16% occur once, and the top ten carry roughly 29%. In regard to this clonotype: As yet, its antigen is unknown.

Study-wide points: Analyses excluded thyroid tissue, covering peripheral blood alone. Accuracy might have suffered from few samples.

V dropped 5 bases and J dropped 6 bases, with 16 bases sitting between them. Germline assignment: CDR1 DFQATT and CDR2 SNEGSKA (reference sequence). This CDR3 spans 14 amino acids. These records were also assigned to another study, of T cells in Graves' hyperthyroidism and ophthalmopathy. That source notes: Most thyroid clonotypes expanded above 0.001 were also detected in blood.

The rearrangement links TRBV20-1 to TRBJ2-2, with D perhaps TRBD2 (5 bases). Sequenced here: peripheral blood mononuclear cells (PBMCs), sampled at new diagnosis, from a patient treated with antithyroid drugs. This clonotype was sampled from a man aged 40-49 years with Graves disease. The CDR3 coding sequence is TGCAGTGCTTACCCGGGAAGTAAAGCCGGGGAGCTGTTTTTT. Translated, it gives CSAYPGSKAGELFF.